The present T cell receptor beta chain was sequenced within a study of blood T cells in healthy people across ages. About 9.9 milliliters of peripheral blood were drawn from each donor. Primed by a sample-barcoded 5' primer and a J-beta primer mix, a second PCR proceeded for about 6 to 11 cycles. Each cDNA molecule, via a template-switch adaptor with 12 random nucleotides, was tagged. Per sample, CDR3-containing paired-end reads numbered at least 2.5 million. In TCRdb, the 5' RACE reads were re-called with MiXCR into one record per CDR3 protein. The sample includes 600,000 or so distinct CDR3 sequences, approximately 30% of them seen just once. The V end lost 5 bases, the J end lost 6 bases, and 14 bases lay between the germline ends. This CDR3 comprises 12 residues. CDR1 is DFQATT, CDR2 SNEGSKA, per germline (reference sequence). This clonotype was detected ten times or more. The target antigen is unknown.

Points from the study as a whole: Older individuals had lower TCR beta diversity per million T cells (the decline was roughly linear).

Source material: blood. This clonotype originated in a woman older than 75 in good health. The chain employs TRBV20-1 and TRBJ2-7, with no clear D. CDR3: CSAGVFAAEQYF. The CDR3 DNA reads as TGCAGTGCTGGGGTGTTCGCTGCCGAGCAGTACTTC.